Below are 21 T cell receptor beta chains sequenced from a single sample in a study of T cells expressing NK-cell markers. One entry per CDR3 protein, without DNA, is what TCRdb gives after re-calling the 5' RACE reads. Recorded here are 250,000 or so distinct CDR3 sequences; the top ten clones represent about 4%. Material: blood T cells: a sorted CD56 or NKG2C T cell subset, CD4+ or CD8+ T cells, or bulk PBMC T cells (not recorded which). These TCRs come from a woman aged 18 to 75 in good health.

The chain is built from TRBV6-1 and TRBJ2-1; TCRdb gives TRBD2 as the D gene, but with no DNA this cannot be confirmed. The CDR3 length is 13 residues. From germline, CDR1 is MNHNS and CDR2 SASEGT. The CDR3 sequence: CASSNTLSEGQFF.

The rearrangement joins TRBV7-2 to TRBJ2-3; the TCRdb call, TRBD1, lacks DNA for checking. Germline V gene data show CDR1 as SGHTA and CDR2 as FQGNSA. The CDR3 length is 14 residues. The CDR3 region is CASSNGGGTDTQYF.

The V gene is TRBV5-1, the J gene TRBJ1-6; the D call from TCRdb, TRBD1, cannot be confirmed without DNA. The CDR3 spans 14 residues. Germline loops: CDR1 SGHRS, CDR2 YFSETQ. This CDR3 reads CASQGTGVNSPLHF.

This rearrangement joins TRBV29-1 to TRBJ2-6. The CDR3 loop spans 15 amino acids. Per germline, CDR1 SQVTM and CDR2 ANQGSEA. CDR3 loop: CSAEHLPSGANVLTF.

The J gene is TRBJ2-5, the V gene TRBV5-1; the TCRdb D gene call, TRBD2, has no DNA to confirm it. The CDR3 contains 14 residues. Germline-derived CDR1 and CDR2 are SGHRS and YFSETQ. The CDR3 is CASSGGVLQETQYF.

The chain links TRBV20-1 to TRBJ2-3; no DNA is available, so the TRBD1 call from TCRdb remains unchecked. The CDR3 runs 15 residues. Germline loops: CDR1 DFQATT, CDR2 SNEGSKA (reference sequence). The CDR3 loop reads CSAKLGTWDTDTQYF.

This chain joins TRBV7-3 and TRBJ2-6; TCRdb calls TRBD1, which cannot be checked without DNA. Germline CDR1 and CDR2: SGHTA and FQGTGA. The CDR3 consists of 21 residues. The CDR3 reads CASSLIGYRDRSNSGANVLTF.

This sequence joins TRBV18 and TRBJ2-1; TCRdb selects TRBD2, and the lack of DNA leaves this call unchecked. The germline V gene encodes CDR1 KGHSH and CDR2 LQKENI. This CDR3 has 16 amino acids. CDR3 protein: CTSSTGLAGAYNEQFF.

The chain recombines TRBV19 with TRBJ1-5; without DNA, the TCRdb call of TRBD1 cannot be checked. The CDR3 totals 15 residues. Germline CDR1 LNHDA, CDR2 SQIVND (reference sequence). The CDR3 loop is CASSSGGIGNQPQHF. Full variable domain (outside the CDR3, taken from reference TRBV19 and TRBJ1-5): DGGITQSPKYLFRKEGQNVTLSCEQNLNHDAMYWYRQDPGQGLRLIYYSQIVNDFQKGDIAEGYSVSREKKESFPLTVTSAQKNPTAFYLCASSSGGIGNQPQHFGDGTRLSIL.

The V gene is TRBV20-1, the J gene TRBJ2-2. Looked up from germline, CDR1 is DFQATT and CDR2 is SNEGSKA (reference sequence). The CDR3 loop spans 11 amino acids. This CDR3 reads CSVGHSGELFF.

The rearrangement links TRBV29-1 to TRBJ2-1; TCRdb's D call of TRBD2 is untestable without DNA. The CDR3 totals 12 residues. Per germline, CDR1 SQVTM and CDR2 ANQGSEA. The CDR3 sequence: CSVDSGIHEQFF.

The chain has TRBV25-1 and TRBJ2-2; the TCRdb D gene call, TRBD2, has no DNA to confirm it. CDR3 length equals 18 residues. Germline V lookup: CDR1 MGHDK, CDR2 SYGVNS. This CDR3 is CASSDRSGGAANTGELFF.

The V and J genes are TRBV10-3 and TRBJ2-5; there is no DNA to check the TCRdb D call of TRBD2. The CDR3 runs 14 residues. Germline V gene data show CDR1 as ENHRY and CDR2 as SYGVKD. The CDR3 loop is CAISSSGSRETQYF.

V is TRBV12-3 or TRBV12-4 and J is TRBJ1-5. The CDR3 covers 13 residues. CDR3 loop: CASSEEENQPQHF.

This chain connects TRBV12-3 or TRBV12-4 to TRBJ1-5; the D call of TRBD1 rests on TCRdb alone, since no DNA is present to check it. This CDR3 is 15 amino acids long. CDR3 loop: CASTLTGGSNQPQHF.

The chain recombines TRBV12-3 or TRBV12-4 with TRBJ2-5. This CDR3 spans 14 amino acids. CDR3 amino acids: CASSFRTTRETQYF.

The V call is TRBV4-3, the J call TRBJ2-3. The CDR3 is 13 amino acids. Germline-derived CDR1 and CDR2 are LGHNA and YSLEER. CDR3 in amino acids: CASSLPGSDTQYF.

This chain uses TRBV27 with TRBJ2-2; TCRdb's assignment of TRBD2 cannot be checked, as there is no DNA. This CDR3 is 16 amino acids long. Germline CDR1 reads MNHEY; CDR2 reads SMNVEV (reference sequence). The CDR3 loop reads CASRRPGTQNTGELFF.

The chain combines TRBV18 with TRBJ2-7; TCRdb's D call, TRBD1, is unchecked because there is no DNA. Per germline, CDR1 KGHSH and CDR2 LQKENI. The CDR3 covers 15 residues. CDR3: CASSSTPGQLYEQYF.

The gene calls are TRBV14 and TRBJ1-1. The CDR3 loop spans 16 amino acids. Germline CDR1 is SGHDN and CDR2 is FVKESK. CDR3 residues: CASSKKGGRHYIDAFF. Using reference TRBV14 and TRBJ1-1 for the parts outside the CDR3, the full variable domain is EAGVTQFPSHSVIEKGQTVTLRCDPISGHDNLYWYRRVMGKEIKFLLHFVKESKQDESGMPNNRFLAERTGGTYSTLKVQPAELEDSGVYFCASSKKGGRHYIDAFFGQGTRLTVV.

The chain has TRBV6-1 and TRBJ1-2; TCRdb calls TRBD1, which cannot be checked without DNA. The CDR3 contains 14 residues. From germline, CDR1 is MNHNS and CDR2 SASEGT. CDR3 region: CASSMPDRGYGYTF.